The 16 T cell receptor beta chains below come from one sample, sequenced in a study of shared clonotypes between healthy human individuals. The data were produced by immunoSEQ multiplex PCR, yet TCRdb's version contains in-frame clones alone and is incomplete. Of about 450,000 clones in the sample, about 76% are singletons; the top ten hold roughly 13%. Specimen: PBMCs. The receptors here all came from a woman in her 40s in good health. Some clones in this sample may be carry-over from other donors' samples.

The chain combines TRBV18 with TRBJ1-5; TRBD1 might be the D (5 bases). V was clipped by 6 bases and J by 3 bases, with 12 bases between them. Germline CDR1 reads KGHSH; CDR2 reads LQKENI. The CDR3 sequence is 14 residues long. This chain's CDR3 is CASSPSGDNQPQHF. CDR3 in DNA: TGTGCCAGCTCGCCCTCGGGGGACAATCAGCCCCAGCATTTT.

The chain combines TRBV7-3 with TRBJ2-5; no firm D call. V shed 0 bases and J shed 9 bases, with 11 bases lying between them. The CDR3 has 13 residues. Per the germline V gene, CDR1 is SGHTA and CDR2 is FQGTGA. This chain's CDR3 is CASSLTLTASQYF. The DNA of the CDR3 is TGTGCCAGCAGCTTAACCCTCACCGCGTCCCAGTACTTC.

V is TRBV27 and J is TRBJ2-7; 7 nucleotides line up with TRBD1. V shed 0 bases and J 6 bases; nucleotides not matched to a gene: 8. The CDR3 contains 15 residues. CDR1 and CDR2 (germline): MNHEY, SMNVEV (reference sequence). The CDR3 is CASSLSGGLRSEQYF. DNA of the CDR3: TGTGCCAGCAGTTTATCAGGGGGCTTACGGAGCGAGCAGTACTTC.

The sample holds a few counts of this clone. V usage is TRBV2 and J usage is TRBJ1-5, with TRBD1 matching 8 bases. The CDR3 is 15 residues long. CDR1 is SNHLY and CDR2 is FYNNEI in the germline V gene. V dropped 5 bases and J dropped 3; count of bases not matched to a gene: 6. This chain's CDR3 is CASSPGQAINQPQHF. The DNA for the CDR3 is TGTGCCAGCAGTCCGGGACAGGCGATCAATCAGCCCCAGCATTTT.

The chain employs TRBV28 and TRBJ2-5, with 7 bases aligning to TRBD2. Per germline, CDR1 MDHEN and CDR2 SYDVKM. This CDR3 spans 16 amino acids. V shed 3 bases, J shed 5 bases, and the junction held 12 bases outside the gene matches. The CDR3 is CASSFGAGATMETQYF. The DNA of the CDR3 is TGTGCCAGCAGTTTTGGGGCGGGAGCGACAATGGAGACCCAGTACTTC.

This clone was detected a few times. The chain has TRBV28 and TRBJ2-7; TRBD2 aligns across 14 bases. The CDR3 sequence is 15 residues long. Trimming cost V 6 bases and J 3 bases; bases outside gene matches: 4. Germline V gives CDR1 MDHEN, CDR2 SYDVKM. The CDR3 nucleotides read TGTGCCAGCAGGGAGGGACTAGCGGGAGTCTACGAGCAGTACTTC. This translates into CASREGLAGVYEQYF. Full variable domain (remainder filled in from reference TRBV28 and TRBJ2-7): DVKVTQSSRYLVKRTGEKVFLECVQDMDHENMFWYRQDPGLGLRLIYFSYDVKMKEKGDIPEGYSVSREKKERFSLILESASTNQTSMYLCASREGLAGVYEQYFGPGTRLTVT.

The rearrangement joins TRBV7-8 to TRBJ2-4; tentatively, D is TRBD1 or TRBD2 (7 bases each). The CDR3 consists of 13 residues. Between the trimmed V and J ends, which lost 2 bases and 7 bases, there was a span of 9 bases. Germline CDR1 SGHVS, CDR2 FQNEAQ. The CDR3 DNA reads TGTGCCAGCAGCTTACAGGGGGGGAACATTCAGTACTTC. As protein: CASSLQGGNIQYF.

This clone was counted only a few times. This is likely a read error, given that the CDR3 carries no conserved phenylalanine or tryptophan at its end. The chain employs TRBV30 and TRBJ1-4; D perhaps matches TRBD1 (6 bases). Per the germline V gene, CDR1 is GTSNPN and CDR2 is SVGIG (reference sequence). The ends were cut back, 8 bases at V and 6 bases at J, with 19 bases in the middle. The CDR3 has 14 amino acids. CDR3 nucleotides: TGTGCCGTAACCCCAGGGGCTGTCGATGAAAAACTGTTTTCT. It translates to CAVTPGAVDEKLFS.

J is TRBJ1-4 and V is TRBV10-3; TRBD1 matches at 9 bases. Germline CDR1 and CDR2: ENHRY and SYGVKD. The V and J ends lost 0 bases and 10 bases, in that order; junction bases with no gene match: 3. CDR3 length: 14 amino acids. Here the CDR3 reads CAISESGQGGKLFF. Written as DNA, the CDR3 is TGTGCCATCAGTGAGTCGGGACAGGGAGGAAAACTGTTTTTT.

The rearrangement joins TRBV5-8 to TRBJ2-5, with 7 bases aligning to TRBD2. Trimming at V came to 3 bases and at J to 7 bases, leaving 9 bases not matched to a gene. Germline assignment: CDR1 SGHTS and CDR2 YDEGEE. This CDR3 spans 14 amino acids. The CDR3 is CASSWGDYLGTQYF. In DNA form, the CDR3 reads TGTGCCAGCAGCTGGGGGGACTACCTAGGGACCCAGTACTTC.

In the case of this clone: This may be a read error: a much more frequent sequence differs by one nucleotide. The V gene is TRBV7-6, the J gene TRBJ2-1; no clear D. The CDR3 runs to 11 residues. V shed 5 bases and J shed 4 bases, with 3 bases lying between them. Per germline, CDR1 SGHVS and CDR2 FNYEAQ. The CDR3 loop is CASSAYNEQFF. In nucleotides, the CDR3 is TGTGCCAGCAGCGCTTACAATGAGCAGTTCTTC.

The chain is built from TRBV19 and TRBJ1-5; D ambiguous. Germline V gene sequence: CDR1 LNHDA, CDR2 SQIVND (reference sequence). V was cut by 3 bases and J by 2 bases, with 14 bases left in between. The CDR3 consists of 16 residues. The CDR3 DNA reads TGTGCCAGTAGTATCGGGCGGCTTGAGGGCAATCAGCCCCAGCATTTT. This gives the protein CASSIGRLEGNQPQHF. Full variable domain (outside the CDR3, taken from reference TRBV19 and TRBJ1-5): DGGITQSPKYLFRKEGQNVTLSCEQNLNHDAMYWYRQDPGQGLRLIYYSQIVNDFQKGDIAEGYSVSREKKESFPLTVTSAQKNPTAFYLCASSIGRLEGNQPQHFGDGTRLSIL.

The chain links TRBV18 to TRBJ2-1; D ambiguous. Germline values: CDR1 KGHSH, CDR2 LQKENI. The CDR3 totals 13 residues. Trimming removed 3 bases at V and 5 bases at J, with 8 bases between. The chain's CDR3 is CASSPVLNNEQFF. The CDR3 DNA is TGTGCCAGCTCACCGGTGCTAAACAATGAGCAGTTCTTC.

This clone was found once. The chain recombines TRBV18 with TRBJ2-1; D uncertain. Trimming removed 1 base at V and 7 bases at J, with 11 bases between. The CDR3 covers 14 residues. Germline-derived CDR1 and CDR2 are KGHSH and LQKENI. CDR3 coding DNA: TGTGCCAGCTCACCACAGGCAAAGGGAAATGAGCAGTTCTTC. This codes for CASSPQAKGNEQFF. The full variable domain, completed using reference TRBV18 and TRBJ2-1, is NAGVMQNPRHLVRRRGQEARLRCSPMKGHSHVYWYRQLPEEGLKFMVYLQKENIIDESGMPKERFSAEFPKEGPSILRIQQVVRGDSAAYFCASSPQAKGNEQFFGPGTRLTVL.

V is TRBV20-1 and J is TRBJ2-1, with D unclear. Germline V CDR1 and CDR2: DFQATT, SNEGSKA (reference sequence). V dropped 3 bases and J dropped 6 bases, with 6 bases sitting between them. There are 11 residues in the CDR3. The CDR3 loop reads CSASKRNEQFF. The CDR3 DNA sequence: TGCAGTGCTAGTAAGCGCAATGAGCAGTTCTTC.

The chain joins TRBV7-9 to TRBJ1-3, with 10 bases that match TRBD1. V shed 5 bases, J shed 3 bases, and the junction held 7 bases outside the gene matches. Germline V gene data show CDR1 as SEHNR and CDR2 as FQNEAQ (reference sequence). The CDR3 is 16 residues long. The CDR3, as DNA: TGTGCCAGCAGCATACGGGGACAGGGGAATGGAAACACCATATATTTT. Its protein is CASSIRGQGNGNTIYF.